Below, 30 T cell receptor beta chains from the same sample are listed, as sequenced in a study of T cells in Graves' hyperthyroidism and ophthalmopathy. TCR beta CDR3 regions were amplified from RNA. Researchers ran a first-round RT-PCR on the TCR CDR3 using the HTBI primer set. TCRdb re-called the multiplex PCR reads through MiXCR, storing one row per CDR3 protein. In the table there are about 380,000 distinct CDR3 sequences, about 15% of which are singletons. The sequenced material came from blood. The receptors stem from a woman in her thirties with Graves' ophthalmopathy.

CDR3 DNA: TGTGCCACCAGTGATTCCGAACCGGACAGCTTCTATGGCTACACCTTC. Translation gives CATSDSEPDSFYGYTF. The V and J genes are TRBV24-1 and TRBJ1-2; a weak D match, TRBD1 (6 bases). V gave up 2 bases and J gave up 4 bases, with 16 bases separating them. Germline V gene data show CDR1 as KGHDR and CDR2 as SFDVKD. CDR3 length: 16 amino acids.

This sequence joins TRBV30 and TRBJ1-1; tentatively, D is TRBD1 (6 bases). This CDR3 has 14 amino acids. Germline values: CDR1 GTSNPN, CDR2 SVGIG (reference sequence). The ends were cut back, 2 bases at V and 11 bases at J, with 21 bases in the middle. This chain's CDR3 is CAWSTYSGTNEAFF. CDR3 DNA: TGTGCCTGGAGTACCTACTCCGGGACAAACGAGGCTTTCTTT.

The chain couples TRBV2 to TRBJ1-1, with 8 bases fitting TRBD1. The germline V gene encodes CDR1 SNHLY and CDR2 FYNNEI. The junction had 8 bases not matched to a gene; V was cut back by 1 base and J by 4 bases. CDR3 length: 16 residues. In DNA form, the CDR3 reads TGTGCCAGCAGTGAAGGGCAGGGGGCTGGGGGCACTGAAGCTTTCTTT. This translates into CASSEGQGAGGTEAFF. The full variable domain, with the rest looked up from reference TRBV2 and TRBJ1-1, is EPEVTQTPSHQVTQMGQEVILRCVPISNHLYFYWYRQILGQKVEFLVSFYNNEISEKSEIFDDQFSVERPDGSNFTLKIRSTKLEDSAMYFCASSEGQGAGGTEAFFGQGTRLTVV.

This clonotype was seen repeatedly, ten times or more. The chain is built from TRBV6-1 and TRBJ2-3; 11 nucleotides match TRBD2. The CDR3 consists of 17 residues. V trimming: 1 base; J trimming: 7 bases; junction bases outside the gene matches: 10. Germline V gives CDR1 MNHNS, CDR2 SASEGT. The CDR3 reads CASSEVGASGGPNTQYF. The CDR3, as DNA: TGTGCCAGCAGTGAAGTTGGGGCTAGCGGGGGGCCGAATACGCAGTATTTT.

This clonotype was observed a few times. This CDR3 reads CASSLYRTGDSYEQYF. Written as DNA, the CDR3 is TGCGCCAGCAGCTTGTATAGGACGGGGGACTCCTACGAGCAGTACTTC. The chain couples TRBV5-1 to TRBJ2-7; D is perhaps TRBD2 (6 bases). The CDR3 loop spans 16 amino acids. CDR1 and CDR2 (germline): SGHRS, YFSETQ. With 1 base removed from V and 0 bases from J, the gap between germline ends came to 14 bases.

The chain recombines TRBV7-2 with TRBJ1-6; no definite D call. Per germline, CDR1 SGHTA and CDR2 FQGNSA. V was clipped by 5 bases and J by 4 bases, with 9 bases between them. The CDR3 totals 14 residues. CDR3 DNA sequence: TGTGCCAGCAGCCCCCGGAGATATAATTCACCCCTCCACTTT. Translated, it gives CASSPRRYNSPLHF. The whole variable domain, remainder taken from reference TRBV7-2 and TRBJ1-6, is GAGVSQSPSNKVTEKGKDVELRCDPISGHTALYWYRQSLGQGLEFLIYFQGNSAPDKSGLPSDRFSAERTGGSVSTLTIQRTQQEDSAVYLCASSPRRYNSPLHFGNGTRLTVT.

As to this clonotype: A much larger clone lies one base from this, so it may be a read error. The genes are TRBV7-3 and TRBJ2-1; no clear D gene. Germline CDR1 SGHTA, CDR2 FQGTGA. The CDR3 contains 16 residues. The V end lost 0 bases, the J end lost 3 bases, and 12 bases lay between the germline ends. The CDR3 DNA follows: TGTGCCAGCAGCTTAACGTTCAGGATAGACTACAATGAGCAGTTCTTC. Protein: CASSLTFRIDYNEQFF. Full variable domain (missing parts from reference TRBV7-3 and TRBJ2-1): GAGVSQTPSNKVTEKGKYVELRCDPISGHTALYWYRQSLGQGPEFLIYFQGTGAADDSGLPNDRFFAVRPEGSVSTLKIQRTERGDSAVYLCASSLTFRIDYNEQFFGPGTRLTVL.

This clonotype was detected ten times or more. The CDR3, as DNA: TGCGCCAGCAGCCAAGGGGACTCAAACACAGATACGCAGTATTTT. It yields the protein CASSQGDSNTDTQYF. The chain combines TRBV4-1 with TRBJ2-3; D is possibly TRBD2 (6 bases). The length of the CDR3 is 15 residues. CDR1 and CDR2 (germline): MGHRA, YSYEKL. Trimming left V 1 base short and J 2 bases short, with 10 bases between.

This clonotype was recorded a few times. The CDR3 spells CASSSVGGIAGANVLTF. The CDR3 nucleotides are TGTGCCAGCAGCTCTGTCGGGGGTATTGCTGGGGCCAACGTCCTGACTTTC. J is TRBJ2-6 and V is TRBV7-9, with a tentative D call TRBD2 (6 bases). CDR1 and CDR2 from the germline V gene are SEHNR and FQNEAQ (reference sequence). There are 17 residues in the CDR3. V lost 4 bases and J 2 bases, leaving 15 bases between the germline ends. The variable domain in full, completed from reference TRBV7-9 and TRBJ2-6, reads DTGVSQNPRHKITKRGQNVTFRCDPISEHNRLYWYRQTLGQGPEFLTYFQNEAQLEKSRLLSDRFSAERPKGSFSTLEIQRTEQGDSAMYLCASSSVGGIAGANVLTFGAGSRLTVL.

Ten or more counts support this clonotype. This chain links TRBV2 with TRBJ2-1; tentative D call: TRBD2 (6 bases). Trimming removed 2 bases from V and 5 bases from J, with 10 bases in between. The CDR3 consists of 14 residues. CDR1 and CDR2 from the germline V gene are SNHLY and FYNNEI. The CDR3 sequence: CASSESGVNNEQFF. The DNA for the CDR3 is TGTGCCAGCAGTGAATCGGGGGTAAACAATGAGCAGTTCTTC.

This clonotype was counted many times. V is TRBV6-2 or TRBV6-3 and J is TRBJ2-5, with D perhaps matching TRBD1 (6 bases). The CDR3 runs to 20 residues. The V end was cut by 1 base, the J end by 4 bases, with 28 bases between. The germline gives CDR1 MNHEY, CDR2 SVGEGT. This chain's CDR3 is CASSYLSGAVRDTPPETQYF. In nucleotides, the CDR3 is TGTGCCAGCAGTTACTTAAGCGGCGCCGTCCGGGACACTCCTCCAGAGACCCAGTACTTC.

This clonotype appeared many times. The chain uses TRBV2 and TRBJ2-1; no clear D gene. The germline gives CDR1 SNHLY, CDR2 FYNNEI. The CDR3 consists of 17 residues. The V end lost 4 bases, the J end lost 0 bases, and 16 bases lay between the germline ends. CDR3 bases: TGTGCCAGCAGTGGAGGCAGTGGGCTGAGCTCCTACAATGAGCAGTTCTTC. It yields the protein CASSGGSGLSSYNEQFF.

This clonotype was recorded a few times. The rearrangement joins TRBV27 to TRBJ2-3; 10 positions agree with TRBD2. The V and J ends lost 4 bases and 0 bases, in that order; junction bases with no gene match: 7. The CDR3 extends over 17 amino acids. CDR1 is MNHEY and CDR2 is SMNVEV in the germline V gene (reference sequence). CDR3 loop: CASSSLAGDSSTDTQYF. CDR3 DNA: TGTGCCAGCAGTTCCCTAGCGGGGGACTCTAGCACAGATACGCAGTATTTT.

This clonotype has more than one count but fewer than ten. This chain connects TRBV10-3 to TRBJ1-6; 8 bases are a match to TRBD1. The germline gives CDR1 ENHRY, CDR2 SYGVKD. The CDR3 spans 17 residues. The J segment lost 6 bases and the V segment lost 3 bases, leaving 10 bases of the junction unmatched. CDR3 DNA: TGTGCCATCAGTGAACATCAGGGGGCGAATCGTAATTCACCCCTCCACTTT. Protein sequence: CAISEHQGANRNSPLHF.

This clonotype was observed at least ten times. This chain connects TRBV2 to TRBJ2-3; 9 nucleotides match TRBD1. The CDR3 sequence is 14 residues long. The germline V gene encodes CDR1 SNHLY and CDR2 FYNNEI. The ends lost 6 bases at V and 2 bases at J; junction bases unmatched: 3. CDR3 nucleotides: TGTGCCAGCAGCCGGACAGGGGACACAGATACGCAGTATTTT. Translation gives CASSRTGDTDTQYF.

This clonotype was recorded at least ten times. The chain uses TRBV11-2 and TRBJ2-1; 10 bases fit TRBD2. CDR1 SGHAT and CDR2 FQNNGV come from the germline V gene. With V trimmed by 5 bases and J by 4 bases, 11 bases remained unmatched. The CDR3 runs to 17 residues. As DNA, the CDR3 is TGTGCCAGCAGCAAACCTACGGGACTAGCGAGATACAATGAGCAGTTCTTC. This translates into CASSKPTGLARYNEQFF.

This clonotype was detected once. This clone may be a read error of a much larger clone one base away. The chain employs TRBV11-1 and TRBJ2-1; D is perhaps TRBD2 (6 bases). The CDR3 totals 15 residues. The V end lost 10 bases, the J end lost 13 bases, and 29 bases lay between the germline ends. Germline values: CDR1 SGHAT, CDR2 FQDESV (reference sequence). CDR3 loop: CATRGGAVMWTQQFF. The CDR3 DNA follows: TGTGCCACCCGTGGAGGGGCGGTTATGTGGACGCAACAGTTCTTC.

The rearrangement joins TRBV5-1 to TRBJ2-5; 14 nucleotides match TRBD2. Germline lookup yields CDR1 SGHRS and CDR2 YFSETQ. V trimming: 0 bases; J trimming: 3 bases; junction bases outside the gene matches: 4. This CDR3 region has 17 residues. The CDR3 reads CASSLVGGLAGEETQYF. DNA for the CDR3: TGCGCCAGCAGCTTGGTGGGGGGACTAGCGGGAGAAGAGACCCAGTACTTC.

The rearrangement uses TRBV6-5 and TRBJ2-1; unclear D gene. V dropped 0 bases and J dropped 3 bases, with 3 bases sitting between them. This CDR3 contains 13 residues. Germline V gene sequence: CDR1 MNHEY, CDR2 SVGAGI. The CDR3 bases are TGTGCCAGCAGTTACTCTTTCTACAATGAGCAGTTCTTC. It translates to CASSYSFYNEQFF.

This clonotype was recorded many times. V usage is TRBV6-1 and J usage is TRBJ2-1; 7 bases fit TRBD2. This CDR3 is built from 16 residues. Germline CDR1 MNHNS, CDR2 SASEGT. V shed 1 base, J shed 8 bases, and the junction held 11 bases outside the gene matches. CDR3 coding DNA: TGTGCCAGCAGTGAAGTTGTCCAGCGGGGTGTGGATGAGCAGTTCTTC. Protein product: CASSEVVQRGVDEQFF.

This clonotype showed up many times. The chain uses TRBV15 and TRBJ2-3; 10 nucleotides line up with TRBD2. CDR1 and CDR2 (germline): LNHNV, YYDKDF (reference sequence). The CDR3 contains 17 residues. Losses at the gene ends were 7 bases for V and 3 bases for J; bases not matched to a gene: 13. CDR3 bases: TGTGCCACCATATCGGATAAGCTAGCGGGGGAGACAGATACGCAGTATTTT. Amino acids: CATISDKLAGETDTQYF.

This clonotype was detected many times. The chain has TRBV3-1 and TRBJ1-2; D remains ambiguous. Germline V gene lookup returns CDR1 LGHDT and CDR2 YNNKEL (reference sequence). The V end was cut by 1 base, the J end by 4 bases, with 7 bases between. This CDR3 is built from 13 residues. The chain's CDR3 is CASSQGAGYGYTF. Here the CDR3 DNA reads TGTGCCAGCAGCCAAGGGGCCGGCTATGGCTACACCTTC.

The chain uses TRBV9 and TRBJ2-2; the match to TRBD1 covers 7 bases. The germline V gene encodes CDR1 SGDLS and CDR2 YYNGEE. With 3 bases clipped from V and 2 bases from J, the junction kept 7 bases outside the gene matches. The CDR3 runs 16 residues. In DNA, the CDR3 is TGTGCCAGCAGCGCGAGGACAGGACTTAACACCGGGGAGCTGTTTTTT. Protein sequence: CASSARTGLNTGELFF.

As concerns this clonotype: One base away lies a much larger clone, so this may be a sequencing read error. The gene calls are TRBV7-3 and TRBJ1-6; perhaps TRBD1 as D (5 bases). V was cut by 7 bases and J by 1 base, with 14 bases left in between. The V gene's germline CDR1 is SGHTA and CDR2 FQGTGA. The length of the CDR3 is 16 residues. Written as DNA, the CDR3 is TGTGCCAGCACAGGGTTGGGGAGATCCTATAATTCACCCCTCCACTTT. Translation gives CASTGLGRSYNSPLHF.

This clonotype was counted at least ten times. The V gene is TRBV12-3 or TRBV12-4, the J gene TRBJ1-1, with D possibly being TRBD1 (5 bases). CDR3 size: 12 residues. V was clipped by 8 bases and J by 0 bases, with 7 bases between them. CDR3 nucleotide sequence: TGTGCCAGCGAGGGGATGAACACTGAAGCTTTCTTT. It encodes CASEGMNTEAFF.

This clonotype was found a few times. The chain's CDR3 is CASTSGVNQPQHF. CDR3 nucleotide sequence: TGTGCCAGCACCTCGGGGGTCAATCAGCCCCAGCATTTT. This chain joins TRBV7-9 and TRBJ1-5, with a possible D match to TRBD1 (5 bases). This CDR3 region has 13 residues. V lost 7 bases, J lost 3 bases, and 10 bases lay in between. The germline CDR1 and CDR2 sequences are SEHNR and FQNEAQ (reference sequence).

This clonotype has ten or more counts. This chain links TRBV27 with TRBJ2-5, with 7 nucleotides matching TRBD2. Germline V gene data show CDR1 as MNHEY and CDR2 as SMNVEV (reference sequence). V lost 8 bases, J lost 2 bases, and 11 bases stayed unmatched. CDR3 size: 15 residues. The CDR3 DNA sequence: TGTGCCAGCTCCGAGGGTAGCGGGCGGCAAGAGACCCAGTACTTC. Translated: CASSEGSGRQETQYF.

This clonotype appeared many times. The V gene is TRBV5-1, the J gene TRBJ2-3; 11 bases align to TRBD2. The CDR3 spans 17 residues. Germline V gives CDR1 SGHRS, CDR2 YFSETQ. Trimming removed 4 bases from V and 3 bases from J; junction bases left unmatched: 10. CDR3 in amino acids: CASSRLAGGKRTDTQYF. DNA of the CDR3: TGCGCCAGCAGCCGGCTAGCGGGGGGAAAGCGTACAGATACGCAGTATTTT.

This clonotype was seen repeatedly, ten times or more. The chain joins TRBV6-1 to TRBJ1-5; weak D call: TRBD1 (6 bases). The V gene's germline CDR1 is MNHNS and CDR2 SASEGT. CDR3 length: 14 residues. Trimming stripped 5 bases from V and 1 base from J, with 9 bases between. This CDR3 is CASSTQGSNQPQHF. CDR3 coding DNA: TGTGCCAGCAGTACACAGGGAAGCAATCAGCCCCAGCATTTT.

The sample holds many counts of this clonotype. As DNA, the CDR3 is TGTGCCAGCAGCCAAGATTTGGGACTAGCGTACACGCAGTATTTT. Protein product: CASSQDLGLAYTQYF. The chain is built from TRBV3-1 and TRBJ2-3; 10 bases fit TRBD2. This CDR3 is 15 amino acids long. Germline assignment: CDR1 LGHDT and CDR2 YNNKEL (reference sequence). V lost 0 bases, J lost 9 bases, and 6 bases stayed unmatched.